This TCR beta chain came from a study of memory CD4+ T cells and cytomegalovirus serostatus. Germline V gene lookup returns CDR1 MNHNS and CDR2 SASEGT. Deletions cut 2 bases from V and 0 bases from J, with 11 bases between. The CDR3 sequence is 16 residues long. Original processing notes: After removing out-of-frame reads, 2 million to 2.5 million distinct TCRbeta sequences remained. Sequencing used immunoSEQ multiplex PCR; TCRdb keeps in-frame clones, though not all of them. V and J calls and clone size come straight from that table; D and trimming were deduced from the DNA. The sample has roughly 40,000 clones; 79% are singletons. Single viable CD3+CD4+CD8-CD45RO+ cells were sorted as the memory CD4+ T cells. CMV serostatus came from serum IgG against pp150, pp28, p38, p52.

This clonotype was sampled from an adult in good health and CMV-seronegative. This chain joins TRBV6-1 and TRBJ2-4; D uncertain. Sample: memory CD4+ T cells from blood. CDR3 residues: CASSERAASAKNIQYF. The DNA of the CDR3 is TGTGCCAGCAGTGAAAGGGCAGCCTCAGCCAAAAACATTCAGTACTTC.